This T cell receptor beta chain was sequenced for a study of beta chain features in type 1 diabetes (dated by TCRdb to the late 2010s). The study in broad terms: No differences in mean age, gender distribution, total cell number or subset yield were found between patients and healthy donors. Across all samples, 90 million to 130 million sorted cells were examined, and cell number per subset correlated strongly with RNA yield. The study compared TCRB repertoires of sorted circulating CD4+ T cell subsets between recently diagnosed type 1 diabetes patients and matched healthy donors. Regulatory and stem cell-like memory subsets were obtained from only 8 patients and about eight healthy donors, while naive and central memory subsets were obtained from all 30 or so donors. What the study reported, not specific to this receptor: Type 1 diabetes patients showed a moderate but significant shortening of TCRB CDR3 length in all four CD4+ subsets. Because cDNA was sequenced instead of genomic DNA, activated cells with high expression could be over-represented, although the groups did not differ in activation or CD3 levels. Shorter templates might have been favored by PCR, but patient and control samples were amplified and corrected together, so both groups would have been affected equally by any skew. Only small numbers of individuals were included in the HLA sub-analyses, which left unresolved whether HLA type had any influence on TCRB rearrangement. Patients with type 1 diabetes made fewer insertions and deleted more nucleotides at VDJ recombination sites, implying thymic rearrangement abnormalities. Naive, central memory and regulatory TCRB repertoires appeared to be more alike among patients than among healthy donors.

Each donor gave one peripheral blood draw, averaging approximately 120 mL, which was collected into heparinised tubes. A BD FACSAria II was used to sort naive, central memory, regulatory and stem cell-like memory CD4+ T cells with a panel that included CD45RO, CCR7, CD25, CD127, CD95 and CD27. All sorted populations exceeded 95% purity. PBMCs were isolated immediately by Lymphoprep density gradient centrifugation and stained directly without culture. To minimize batch effects, samples were stained and sorted in pairs, one healthy donor with one patient per experiment. Notes on this clone: Its antigen specificity is not known. No qualities accompany the bases; no much larger clone lies one base away.

The High Capacity cDNA Reverse Transcription Kit was used to reverse transcribe all of the isolated RNA, meaning that expressed TCRB transcripts were what got sequenced. Deep immunoSEQ sequencing was performed on naive, central memory and regulatory T cell samples, with an average of roughly 3.3 million total reads per sample. Sorted cells were lysed in RLT buffer, and RNA was extracted using DNase-treated RNeasy Micro or Mini kits according to cell number. Each cell subset was processed on its own to prevent cross-contamination, while patient and healthy donor samples were processed together. TCRB sequences were amplified from cDNA with the immunoSEQ multiplex PCR, producing 87-bp fragments spanning the CDR3 region. The amplicons were sequenced using the Illumina HiSeq platform. From the authors' description of their analysis: Synthetic template baselines were used to correct PCR bias computationally, reads within Hamming distance 2 were collapsed together, and singletons that could not be merged were discarded. Reads were aligned to IMGT to assign V, D and J genes, CDR3 length, and insertions or deletions at six rearrangement sites. Within each subset, clonotype counts were normalized to sorted cell number, after which true diversity and Gini coefficients were computed with the tcR R package. The overlap coefficient, calculated on TCRB nucleotide sequences, was used to measure repertoire sharing. Out-of-frame TCRB sequences from naive cells were analyzed as a proxy for the pre-selection repertoire. The source is immuneACCESS, and TCRdb retained only in-frame sequences with V and J called. Part of the clones is not carried over; for the studies checked, unresolved V genes explain less than half of this, and the remainder is unexplained. The V and J calls and clone size come from that table; D and trimming were worked out from the DNA. This sample gives some 700,000 clones in total; around 15% of them show up just once. The ten largest make up 0.022% of the sample.

At the junction V is shortened by 6 bases and J by 15 bases, with 12 bases in between. The CDR3 holds 10 amino acids from the cysteine to the phenylalanine. Only the CDR3 region is kept as DNA, spanning 30 bases read in frame from base 1. CDR1 and CDR2 (MGHDK, SYGVNS) derive from the germline V gene. The rearrangement joined TRBV25-1 to TRBJ1-3; there is no confident call for the D gene. The sequence came from a young man with type 1 diabetes. Material: naive CD4+ T cells from blood. The cell subset or site label, read with the paper, signifies: true naive CD4+ T cells. CDR3 protein: CASRALDEYF. The bases read TGTGCCAGCAGAGCCCTCGATGAATATTTT.